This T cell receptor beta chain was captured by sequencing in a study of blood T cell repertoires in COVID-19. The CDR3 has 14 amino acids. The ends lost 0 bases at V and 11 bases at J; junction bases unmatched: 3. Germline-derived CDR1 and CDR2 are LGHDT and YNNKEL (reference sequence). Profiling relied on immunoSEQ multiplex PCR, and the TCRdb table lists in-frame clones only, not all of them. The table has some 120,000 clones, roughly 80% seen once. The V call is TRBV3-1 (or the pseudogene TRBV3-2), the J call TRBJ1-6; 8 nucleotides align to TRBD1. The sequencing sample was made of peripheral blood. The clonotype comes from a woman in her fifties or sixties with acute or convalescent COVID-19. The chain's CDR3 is CASSQDGQGAPLHF. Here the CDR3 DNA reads TGTGCCAGCAGCCAAGACGGACAGGGAGCACCCCTCCACTTT.